Below are 30 T cell receptor beta chains sequenced from a single sample in a study of cytomegalovirus exposure and HLA in healthy donors. Primers for the PCR totalled 60 Vbeta and 13 Jbeta. Repertoires were generated with immunoSEQ multiplex PCR, while TCRdb's copy carries only in-frame clones and drops some. The profile shows roughly 200,000 clones, roughly 79% of them singletons. Material: PBMCs. These receptors were collected from a man younger than 40 in good health and CMV-seronegative.

The chain has TRBV27 and TRBJ2-3; 7 positions match TRBD1. The V segment lost 2 bases and the J segment 3 bases; nucleotides outside the gene matches: 5. This CDR3 is 15 amino acids long. Per the germline V gene, CDR1 is MNHEY and CDR2 is SMNVEV (reference sequence). The CDR3 nucleotides are TGTGCCAGCAGTTTAGCAGGGGGTAGGACAGATACGCAGTATTTT. It encodes CASSLAGGRTDTQYF.

The chain links TRBV19 to TRBJ2-1; possibly TRBD2 for D (5 bases). CDR1 is LNHDA and CDR2 is SQIVND in the germline V gene (reference sequence). This CDR3 is built from 16 residues. Trimming removed 3 bases from V and 3 bases from J, with 15 bases in between. The DNA for the CDR3 is TGTGCCAGTAGTATGTCTAGCATTGGAGACTACAATGAGCAGTTCTTC. Its protein product is CASSMSSIGDYNEQFF. Drawing the rest from reference TRBV19 and TRBJ2-1, the complete variable domain is DGGITQSPKYLFRKEGQNVTLSCEQNLNHDAMYWYRQDPGQGLRLIYYSQIVNDFQKGDIAEGYSVSREKKESFPLTVTSAQKNPTAFYLCASSMSSIGDYNEQFFGPGTRLTVL.

The gene calls are TRBV10-3 and TRBJ2-7; 9 bases are shared with TRBD2. Germline V gene data show CDR1 as ENHRY and CDR2 as SYGVKD. CDR3 length: 16 amino acids. Trimming took 7 bases from V and 7 from J; bases not matched to a gene: 17. CDR3 bases: TGTGCCATCAAGGGGACAGCGGGAGGTTTTATTAAGGAGCAGTACTTC. This sequence encodes CAIKGTAGGFIKEQYF.

This clone was observed once. At the DNA level, this CDR3 is encoded by other sequences in the same sample as well. V usage is TRBV5-1 and J usage is TRBJ2-7, with D tentatively TRBD2 (6 bases). The V end lost 0 bases, the J end lost 3 bases, and 7 bases lay between the germline ends. The CDR3 spans 13 residues. Germline V gene sequence: CDR1 SGHRS, CDR2 YFSETQ. The CDR3 region has the DNA TGCGCCAGCAGCTTGGGGAGGGACTACGAGCAGTACTTC. Translating gives CASSLGRDYEQYF.

The gene calls are TRBV11-2 and TRBJ2-3, with 8 bases fitting TRBD2. The V and J ends lost 1 base and 5 bases, in that order; junction bases with no gene match: 8. CDR3 length equals 16 residues. CDR1 and CDR2 (germline): SGHAT, FQNNGV. The CDR3 DNA reads as TGTGCCAGCAGCTTAGCAAGGGCGGGAGGAATAGATACGCAGTATTTT. It specifies CASSLARAGGIDTQYF.

The chain combines TRBV6-6 with TRBJ2-3; tentatively, D is TRBD2 (5 bases). V was shortened by 0 bases and J by 4 bases, with 11 bases between the two germline ends. There are 15 residues in the CDR3. Germline V gene data show CDR1 as MNHNY and CDR2 as SVGAGI (reference sequence). The DNA for the CDR3 is TGTGCCAGCAGTTACTCCGGGCTAGCCTCAGATACGCAGTATTTT. Translating gives CASSYSGLASDTQYF.

This rearrangement joins TRBV5-1 to TRBJ2-1, with D possibly matching TRBD2 (5 bases). CDR1 is SGHRS and CDR2 is YFSETQ in the germline V gene. Trimming took off 4 bases at V and 3 bases at J, with 14 bases between the two ends. The CDR3 extends over 15 amino acids. The CDR3 DNA reads TGCGCCAGCAGCAAGGACGGGAACTTCTACAATGAGCAGTTCTTC. As protein: CASSKDGNFYNEQFF.

The chain carries TRBV4-1 and TRBJ2-2, with TRBD2 identical over 11 bases. V was clipped by 0 bases and J by 6 bases; unmatched bases: 15. This CDR3 has 20 residues. Germline CDR1 is MGHRA and CDR2 is YSYEKL. Written as DNA, the CDR3 is TGCGCCAGCAGCCAAGACGACCCCTCACTAGCGGGAGTATTAGCCGGGGAGCTGTTTTTT. Translated, it gives CASSQDDPSLAGVLAGELFF.

CDR3 protein: CASSLGLYSNQPQHF. CDR3 nucleotide sequence: TGTGCCAGCAGTTTGGGACTTTATAGCAATCAGCCCCAGCATTTT. The gene calls are TRBV27 and TRBJ1-5; D is perhaps TRBD1 (5 bases). The CDR3 loop spans 15 amino acids. Looked up from germline, CDR1 is MNHEY and CDR2 is SMNVEV (reference sequence). The V gene lost 3 bases and the J gene lost 0 bases, with 9 bases spanning the gap.

This sequence joins TRBV18 and TRBJ2-1, with D maybe TRBD1 (6 bases). This CDR3 spans 15 amino acids. CDR1 is KGHSH, CDR2 LQKENI, per germline. V dropped 0 bases and J dropped 6 bases, with 12 bases sitting between them. CDR3 bases: TGTGCCAGCTCACCACCAATACAGGGCCCCAATGAGCAGTTCTTC. Translating it yields CASSPPIQGPNEQFF.

The rearrangement links TRBV29-1 to TRBJ2-1; D unclear. V was shortened by 2 bases and J by 0 bases, with 14 bases between the two germline ends. The CDR3 runs 16 residues. Germline V gene sequence: CDR1 SQVTM, CDR2 ANQGSEA. CDR3 region: CSVEKQSLRSYNEQFF. The CDR3 bases are TGCAGCGTTGAAAAACAGAGTCTGCGCTCCTACAATGAGCAGTTCTTC.

This clone was observed a few times. The genes are TRBV12-5 and TRBJ2-7; the match to TRBD2 covers 8 bases. The CDR3 sequence is 18 residues long. V was clipped by 3 bases and J by 5 bases; unmatched bases: 18. Germline V CDR1 and CDR2: LGHNT, FRNRAP. The CDR3 spells CASGFSPSASGSPHEQYF. CDR3 nucleotides: TGTGCTAGTGGTTTTTCCCCCTCGGCGAGCGGGAGTCCCCACGAGCAGTACTTC.

The genes are TRBV2 and TRBJ2-7; TRBD2 matches 16 bases. The trim removed 8 bases at V and 4 bases at J, leaving 5 bases unmatched. The CDR3 length is 15 residues. CDR1 is SNHLY and CDR2 is FYNNEI in the germline V gene. DNA for the CDR3: TGTGCCAGCTTGGGACTAGCGGGAGGGCGGTACGAGCAGTACTTC. Its protein is CASLGLAGGRYEQYF.

The chain uses TRBV27 and TRBJ2-5, with a weak D call TRBD1 (6 bases). Trimming removed 6 bases from V and 0 bases from J, with 17 bases in between. Germline CDR1 MNHEY, CDR2 SMNVEV (reference sequence). The CDR3 sequence is 16 residues long. In DNA, the CDR3 is TGTGCCAGCAGCCAAACAGGGTGGGGGAACCAAGAGACCCAGTACTTC. This sequence encodes CASSQTGWGNQETQYF.

J is TRBJ1-3 and V is TRBV10-3; tentatively, D is TRBD1 (5 bases). The CDR3 runs to 15 residues. Germline assignment: CDR1 ENHRY and CDR2 SYGVKD. The V end was cut by 5 bases, the J end by 0 bases, with 11 bases between. Written as DNA, the CDR3 is TGTGCCATCAGTAAGGACATGAGCTCTGGAAACACCATATATTTT. Protein product: CAISKDMSSGNTIYF.

This clone appeared once. This rearrangement joins TRBV28 to TRBJ2-7, with 8 bases identical to TRBD1. This CDR3 comprises 17 residues. Germline lookup yields CDR1 MDHEN and CDR2 SYDVKM. V was clipped by 2 bases and J by 7 bases; unmatched bases: 16. DNA for the CDR3: TGTGCCAGCAGTTTACCCACAGGACAGGGTGGGACGGGGGAGCAGTACTTC. This codes for CASSLPTGQGGTGEQYF. Based on the CDR3 plus reference TRBV28 and TRBJ2-7, the full variable domain is DVKVTQSSRYLVKRTGEKVFLECVQDMDHENMFWYRQDPGLGLRLIYFSYDVKMKEKGDIPEGYSVSREKKERFSLILESASTNQTSMYLCASSLPTGQGGTGEQYFGPGTRLTVT.

The chain couples TRBV11-2 to TRBJ2-5, with a weak D call TRBD1 (5 bases). The CDR3 has 17 amino acids. The germline gives CDR1 SGHAT, CDR2 FQNNGV. Trimming left V 3 bases short and J 1 base short, with 18 bases between. CDR3 protein: CASSFDWGQGRQETQYF. The CDR3 coding sequence is TGTGCCAGCAGCTTTGATTGGGGCCAAGGGCGCCAAGAGACCCAGTACTTC.

Comments on this clone: The sample has other DNA sequences that encode this CDR3 too. V is TRBV18 and J is TRBJ1-2; D not certain. The CDR3 totals 13 residues. Looked up from germline, CDR1 is KGHSH and CDR2 is LQKENI. Trimming took 3 bases from V and 5 from J, leaving 10 bases between them. CDR3 residues: CASSPSENYGYTF. CDR3 nucleotides: TGTGCCAGCTCACCGAGCGAGAATTATGGCTACACCTTC.

J is TRBJ2-1 and V is TRBV28, with 7 bases matching TRBD1. CDR1 is MDHEN, CDR2 SYDVKM, per germline. The length of the CDR3 is 13 residues. V shed 3 bases and J 5 bases; nucleotides not matched to a gene: 1. The CDR3 DNA follows: TGTGCCAGCAGTTTGGGACAGCACAATGAGCAGTTCTTC. This encodes CASSLGQHNEQFF.

This clone turned up a few times. The V call is TRBV6-5, the J call TRBJ2-3; D is unresolved. There are 13 residues in the CDR3. Germline V lookup: CDR1 MNHEY, CDR2 SVGAGI. Trimming stripped 0 bases from V and 11 bases from J, with 12 bases between. The CDR3 region is CASSYSLNVGQYF. CDR3 DNA sequence: TGTGCCAGCAGTTACTCCCTAAATGTCGGGCAGTATTTT.

Comment on this clone: Other DNA variants within this sample encode the same CDR3. The J gene is TRBJ2-3, the V gene TRBV13; unclear D gene. CDR3 length equals 14 residues. Trimming removed 6 bases from V and 3 bases from J, with 13 bases in between. CDR1 is PRHDT, CDR2 FYEKMQ, per germline (reference sequence). CDR3 coding DNA: TGTGCCAGCAGGATCGGTAGTCTAACAGATACGCAGTATTTT. Protein sequence: CASRIGSLTDTQYF.

J is TRBJ2-7 and V is TRBV10-1; the D gene is possibly TRBD1 (7 bases). The CDR3 is 14 amino acids. In germline, CDR1 is WNHNN, CDR2 SYGVQD (reference sequence). Between the trimmed V and J ends, which lost 4 bases and 5 bases, there was a span of 15 bases. The CDR3 DNA reads as TGCGCCAGCAGTGGGAGGGGGCTGCCTGACGAGCAGTACTTC. This gives the protein CASSGRGLPDEQYF.

This clone was found once. The chain joins TRBV5-5 to TRBJ2-7, with D unresolved. The germline V and J ends were trimmed by 0 bases and 6 bases, with 7 bases remaining between them. CDR1 is SGHKS and CDR2 is YYEKEE in the germline V gene (reference sequence). This CDR3 is 12 amino acids long. This CDR3 reads CASSLVASEQYF. The CDR3 region has the DNA TGTGCCAGCAGCTTGGTGGCTTCCGAGCAGTACTTC.

This clone was picked up a small number of times. The V gene is TRBV7-3, the J gene TRBJ1-2, with D tentatively TRBD1 (6 bases). Trimming stripped 5 bases from V and 4 bases from J, with 20 bases between. The V gene's germline CDR1 is SGHTA and CDR2 FQGTGA. This CDR3 comprises 16 residues. CDR3 protein: CASSPRGGQSVYGYTF. CDR3 nucleotides: TGTGCCAGCAGCCCTCGGGGGGGCCAGTCGGTCTATGGCTACACCTTC.

The rearrangement joins TRBV2 to TRBJ2-7; D remains unclear. The V gene's germline CDR1 is SNHLY and CDR2 FYNNEI. Trimming cost V 6 bases and J 0 bases, with 12 bases left between them. The CDR3 sequence is 14 residues long. The CDR3 sequence is CASSLTGSSYEQYF. In DNA form, the CDR3 reads TGTGCCAGCAGCCTGACGGGTTCCTCCTACGAGCAGTACTTC. The full variable domain, its missing parts supplied by reference TRBV2 and TRBJ2-7, is EPEVTQTPSHQVTQMGQEVILRCVPISNHLYFYWYRQILGQKVEFLVSFYNNEISEKSEIFDDQFSVERPDGSNFTLKIRSTKLEDSAMYFCASSLTGSSYEQYFGPGTRLTVT.

This sequence joins TRBV6-6 and TRBJ1-4; tentative D call: TRBD1 (6 bases). This CDR3 has 16 amino acids. The germline V and J ends were trimmed by 0 bases and 7 bases, with 15 bases remaining between them. Germline loops: CDR1 MNHNY, CDR2 SVGAGI (reference sequence). The CDR3 loop is CASSYSVTGRREKLFF. DNA for the CDR3: TGTGCCAGCAGTTACTCAGTTACAGGGCGTCGTGAAAAACTGTTTTTT.

V gene TRBV4-2 combines with J gene TRBJ2-5, with 8 bases that match TRBD1. The J call is in doubt because the DNA end fits TRBJ2-7 better. The CDR3 sequence is 15 residues long. Germline CDR1 is LGHNA and CDR2 is YNFKEQ. The DNA of the CDR3 is TGTGCCAGCAGCCAAGAGGACAGGGAAGCCTACGAGCAGTACTTC. Its protein is CASSQEDREAYEQYF.

V usage is TRBV5-1 and J usage is TRBJ2-7, with D perhaps TRBD1 (6 bases). The CDR3 covers 13 residues. Germline values: CDR1 SGHRS, CDR2 YFSETQ. V lost 0 bases and J 5 bases, leaving 9 bases between the germline ends. CDR3 loop: CASSLARGNEQYF. The CDR3 DNA reads TGCGCCAGCAGCTTGGCCAGGGGAAACGAGCAGTACTTC.

This rearrangement joins TRBV4-1 to TRBJ2-5; 7 nucleotides line up with TRBD1. The better agreement between TRBJ2-7 and the DNA end casts doubt on the J call. The CDR3 covers 14 residues. From germline, CDR1 is MGHRA and CDR2 YSYEKL. Written as DNA, the CDR3 is TGCGCCAGCAGCCAACGGACAGGCACCTACGAGCAGTACTTC. Amino acids: CASSQRTGTYEQYF.

This chain connects TRBV6-5 to TRBJ2-5, with 10 bases that match TRBD2. The J call may be faulty, since TRBJ2-7 better matches the DNA end. The CDR3 contains 14 residues. Per germline, CDR1 MNHEY and CDR2 SVGAGI. CDR3: CASNLAGAPYEQYF. As DNA, the CDR3 is TGTGCCAGCAATCTAGCGGGAGCCCCCTACGAGCAGTACTTC.